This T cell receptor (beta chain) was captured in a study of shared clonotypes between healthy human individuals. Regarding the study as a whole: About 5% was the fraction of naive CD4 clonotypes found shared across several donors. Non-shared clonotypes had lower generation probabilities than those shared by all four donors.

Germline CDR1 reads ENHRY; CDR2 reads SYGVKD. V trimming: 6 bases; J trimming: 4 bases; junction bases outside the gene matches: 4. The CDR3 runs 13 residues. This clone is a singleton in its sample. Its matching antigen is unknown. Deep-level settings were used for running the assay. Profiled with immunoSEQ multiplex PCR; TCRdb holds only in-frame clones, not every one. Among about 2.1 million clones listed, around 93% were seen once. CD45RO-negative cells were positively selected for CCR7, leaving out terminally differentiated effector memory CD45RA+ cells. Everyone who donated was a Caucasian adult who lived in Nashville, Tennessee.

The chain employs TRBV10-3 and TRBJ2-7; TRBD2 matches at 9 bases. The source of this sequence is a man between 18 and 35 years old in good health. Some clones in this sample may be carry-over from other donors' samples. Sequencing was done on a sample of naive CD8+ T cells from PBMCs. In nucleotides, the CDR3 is TGTGCCATCAGCCAGACTAGCGGATACGAGCAGTACTTC. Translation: CAISQTSGYEQYF.